Given below is one T cell receptor beta chain in context. What it binds is unknown. The data were obtained in a study of cytomegalovirus exposure and HLA in healthy donors. Study results and limitations: The authors later found HLA-associated TCR beta chains more clonally expanded than equally common others. In a later analysis, TCR beta V- and J-gene trimming showed a link to a missense DCLRE1C variant.

The PCR used 60 Vbeta and 13 Jbeta primers. The assay was immunoSEQ multiplex PCR, and TCRdb's table has in-frame clones only and misses some. The top ten clones hold 20% to 25% of a sample with around 30,000 clones, around two thirds of them seen once. Per the germline V gene, CDR1 is SGHTA and CDR2 is FQGTGA. V was shortened by 5 bases and J by 3 bases, with 6 bases between the two germline ends. There are 12 residues in the CDR3. The genes are TRBV7-3 and TRBJ2-3; D is perhaps TRBD1 (6 bases). Sequencing was carried out using PBMCs. The source of this sequence is a man aged 45-65 years in good health and CMV-seropositive. In DNA form, the CDR3 reads TGTGCCAGCAGCCAGGGGACAGATACGCAGTATTTT. This sequence encodes CASSQGTDTQYF.